This T cell receptor (beta chain) was sequenced for a study of cytomegalovirus exposure and HLA in healthy donors. The primer mix had 60 Vbeta and 13 Jbeta primers. The table came from immunoSEQ multiplex PCR; TCRdb's copy has only in-frame clones and leaves some out. The table shows 90,000 to 150,000 clones, with roughly four fifths occurring only once. The clonotype comes from a woman aged 30 to 39 in good health and CMV-seropositive. The sequenced material came from PBMCs.

Here the CDR3 DNA reads TGTGCCAGCAGTTTGGACAGGGCCAGCACTAATGAAAAACTGTTTTTT. It specifies CASSLDRASTNEKLFF. The chain is built from TRBV6-5 and TRBJ1-4, with TRBD1 matching 8 bases. The CDR3 contains 16 residues. V gave up 4 bases and J gave up 2 bases; unmatched junction bases: 6. The germline CDR1 and CDR2 sequences are MNHEY and SVGAGI.